This T cell receptor beta chain was sequenced during a study of metastatic and nonmetastatic thyroid tumors. As for the study in general: Malignant thyroid and benign thyroid patients provided blood and tumor or nodule tissue whose repertoires were compared. Study-wide findings and caveats: When malignant thyroid tumors were compared with benign nodules, TCR beta diversity was reportedly significantly higher in the malignant tumors. This held in both blood and tumor samples.

Ahead of thyroid surgery, no patient had received treatment of any kind. This clone was detected ten times or more. Its matching antigen is unknown. TCRdb reprocessed the PCR reads using MiXCR. Of around 19,000 clones in the sample, around 21% were seen once. The CDR3 has 16 amino acids. The V end was cut by 3 bases, the J end by 0 bases, with 16 bases between. Germline V CDR1 and CDR2: DFQATT, SNEGSKA (reference sequence). Material: blood. The chain carries TRBV20-1 and TRBJ2-3; no firm D call. This sequence originates from a female donor with papillary thyroid cancer or a benign thyroid nodule (not recorded which). Some clones in this sample may be carry-over from other donors' samples. This CDR3 reads CSASYSTHPSTDTQYF. CDR3 DNA sequence: TGCAGTGCTAGTTACTCGACGCACCCTAGCACAGATACGCAGTATTTT.